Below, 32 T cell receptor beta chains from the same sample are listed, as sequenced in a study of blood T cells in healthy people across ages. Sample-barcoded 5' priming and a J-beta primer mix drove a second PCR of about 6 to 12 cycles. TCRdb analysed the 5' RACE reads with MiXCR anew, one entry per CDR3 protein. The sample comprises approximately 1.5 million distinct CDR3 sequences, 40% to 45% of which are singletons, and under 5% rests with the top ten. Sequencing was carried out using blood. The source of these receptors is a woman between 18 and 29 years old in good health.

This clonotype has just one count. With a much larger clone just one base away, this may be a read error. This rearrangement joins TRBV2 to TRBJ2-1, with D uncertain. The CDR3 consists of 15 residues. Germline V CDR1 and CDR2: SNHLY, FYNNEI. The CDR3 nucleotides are TGTGCCAGCAGCGTCAGCCCTAGAATGTACAGTGAGCAGTTCTTC. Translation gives CASSVSPRMYSEQFF.

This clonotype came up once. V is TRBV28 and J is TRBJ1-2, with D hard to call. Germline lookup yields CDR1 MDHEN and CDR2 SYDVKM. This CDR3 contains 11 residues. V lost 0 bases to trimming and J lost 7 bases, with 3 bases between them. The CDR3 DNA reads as TGTGCCAGCAGTTTATGGAGTGGCTACACCTTC. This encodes CASSLWSGYTF.

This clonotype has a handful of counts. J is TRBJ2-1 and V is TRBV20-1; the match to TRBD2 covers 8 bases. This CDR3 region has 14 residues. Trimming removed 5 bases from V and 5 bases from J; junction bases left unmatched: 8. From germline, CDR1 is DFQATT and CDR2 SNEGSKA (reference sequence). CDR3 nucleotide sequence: TGCAGTGCTCTCTCCGGGACTAGGAACAATGAGCAGTTCTTC. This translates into CSALSGTRNNEQFF.

The CDR3 sequence: CASSLNTGFEDGYTF. In nucleotides, the CDR3 is TGTGCCAGCAGCCTGAATACAGGGTTTGAGGATGGCTACACCTTC. The chain joins TRBV7-9 to TRBJ1-2; D is possibly TRBD1 (6 bases). The V gene lost 5 bases and the J gene lost 6 bases, with 19 bases spanning the gap. CDR3 length equals 15 residues. CDR1 is SEHNR and CDR2 is FQNEAQ in the germline V gene (reference sequence).

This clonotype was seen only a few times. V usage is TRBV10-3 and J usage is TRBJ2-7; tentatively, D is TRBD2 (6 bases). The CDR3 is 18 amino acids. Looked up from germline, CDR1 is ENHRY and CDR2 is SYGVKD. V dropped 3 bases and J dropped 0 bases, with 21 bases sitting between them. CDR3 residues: CAISDHRGLAGNSYEQYF. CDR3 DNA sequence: TGTGCCATCAGTGACCACCGGGGGTTGGCGGGAAACTCCTACGAGCAGTACTTC.

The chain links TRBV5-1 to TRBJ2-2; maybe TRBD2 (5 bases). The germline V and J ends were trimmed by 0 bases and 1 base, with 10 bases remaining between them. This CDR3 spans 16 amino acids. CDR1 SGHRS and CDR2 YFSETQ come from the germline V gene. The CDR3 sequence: CASSLEVRENTGELFF. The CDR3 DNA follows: TGCGCCAGCAGCTTGGAAGTTCGGGAGAACACCGGGGAGCTGTTTTTT.

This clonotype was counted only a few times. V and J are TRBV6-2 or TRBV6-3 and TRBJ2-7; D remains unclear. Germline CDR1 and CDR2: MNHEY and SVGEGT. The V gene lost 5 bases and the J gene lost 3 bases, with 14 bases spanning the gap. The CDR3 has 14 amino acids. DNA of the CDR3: TGTGCCAGCAGTCCCCGCGCGACTGGCTACGAGCAGTACTTC. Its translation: CASSPRATGYEQYF.

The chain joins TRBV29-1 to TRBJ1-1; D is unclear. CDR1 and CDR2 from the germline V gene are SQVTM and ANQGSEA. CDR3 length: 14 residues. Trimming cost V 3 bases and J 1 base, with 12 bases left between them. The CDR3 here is CSVDTAGSNTEAFF. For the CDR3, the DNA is TGCAGCGTTGATACCGCGGGATCGAACACTGAAGCTTTCTTT.

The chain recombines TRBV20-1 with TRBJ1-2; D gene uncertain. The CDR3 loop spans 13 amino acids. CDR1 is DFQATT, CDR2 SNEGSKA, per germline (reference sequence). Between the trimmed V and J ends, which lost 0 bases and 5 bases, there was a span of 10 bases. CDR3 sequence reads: CSARDPRMYGYTF. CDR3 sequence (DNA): TGCAGTGCTAGAGATCCCCGAATGTATGGCTACACCTTC.

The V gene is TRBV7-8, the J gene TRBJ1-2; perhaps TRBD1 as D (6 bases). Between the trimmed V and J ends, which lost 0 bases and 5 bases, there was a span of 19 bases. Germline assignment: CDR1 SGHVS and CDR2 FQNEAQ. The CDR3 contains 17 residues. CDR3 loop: CASSLAQGPGAWYGYTF. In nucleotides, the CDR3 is TGTGCCAGCAGCTTAGCGCAAGGTCCGGGGGCTTGGTATGGCTACACCTTC.

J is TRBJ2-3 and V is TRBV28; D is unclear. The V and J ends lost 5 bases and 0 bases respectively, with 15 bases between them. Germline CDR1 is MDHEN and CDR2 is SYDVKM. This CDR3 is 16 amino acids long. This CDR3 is CASSRSESISTDTQYF. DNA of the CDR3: TGTGCCAGCAGTCGCAGCGAGTCAATTAGCACAGATACGCAGTATTTT.

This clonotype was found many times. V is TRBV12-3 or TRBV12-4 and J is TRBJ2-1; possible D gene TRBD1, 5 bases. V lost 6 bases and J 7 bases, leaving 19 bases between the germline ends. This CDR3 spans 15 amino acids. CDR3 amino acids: CASSSQRAGRNEQFF. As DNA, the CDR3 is TGTGCCAGCAGCTCCCAAAGGGCAGGGCGGAATGAGCAGTTCTTC.

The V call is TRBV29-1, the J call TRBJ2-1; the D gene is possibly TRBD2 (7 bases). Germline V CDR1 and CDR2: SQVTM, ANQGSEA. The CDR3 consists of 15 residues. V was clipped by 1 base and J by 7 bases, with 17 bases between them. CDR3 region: CSVEVRGGAANEQFF. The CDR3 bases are TGCAGCGTTGAAGTCCGAGGGGGGGCCGCAAATGAGCAGTTCTTC.

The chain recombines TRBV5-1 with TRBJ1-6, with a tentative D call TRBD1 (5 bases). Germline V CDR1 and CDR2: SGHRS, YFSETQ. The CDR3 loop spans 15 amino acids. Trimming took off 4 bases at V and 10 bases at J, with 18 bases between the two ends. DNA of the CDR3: TGCGCCAGCAGCCTGGCCCCGACAGAGACCTCACCCCTCCACTTT. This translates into CASSLAPTETSPLHF.

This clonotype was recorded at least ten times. The chain's CDR3 is CSALNNEQFF. The CDR3 region has the DNA TGCAGTGCTTTAAACAATGAGCAGTTCTTC. The chain uses TRBV20-1 and TRBJ2-1; D is unresolved. The CDR3 extends over 10 amino acids. With 5 bases removed from V and 5 bases from J, the gap between germline ends came to 4 bases. Per germline, CDR1 DFQATT and CDR2 SNEGSKA (reference sequence).

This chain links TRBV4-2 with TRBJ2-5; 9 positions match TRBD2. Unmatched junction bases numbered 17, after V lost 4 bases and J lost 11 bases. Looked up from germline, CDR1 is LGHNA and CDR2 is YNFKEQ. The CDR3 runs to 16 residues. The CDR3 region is CASSREGGRAENEQYF. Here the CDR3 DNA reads TGTGCCAGCAGCCGGGAAGGCGGGAGGGCCGAGAATGAGCAGTACTTC.

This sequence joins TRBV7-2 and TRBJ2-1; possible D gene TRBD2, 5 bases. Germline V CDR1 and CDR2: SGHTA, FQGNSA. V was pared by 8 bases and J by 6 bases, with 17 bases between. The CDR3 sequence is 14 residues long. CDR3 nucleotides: TGTGCCAGCCGAGTTGAGTTAGGAGGCAATGAGCAGTTCTTC. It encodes CASRVELGGNEQFF. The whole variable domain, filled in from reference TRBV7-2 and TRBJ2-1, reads GAGVSQSPSNKVTEKGKDVELRCDPISGHTALYWYRQSLGQGLEFLIYFQGNSAPDKSGLPSDRFSAERTGGSVSTLTIQRTQQEDSAVYLCASRVELGGNEQFFGPGTRLTVL.

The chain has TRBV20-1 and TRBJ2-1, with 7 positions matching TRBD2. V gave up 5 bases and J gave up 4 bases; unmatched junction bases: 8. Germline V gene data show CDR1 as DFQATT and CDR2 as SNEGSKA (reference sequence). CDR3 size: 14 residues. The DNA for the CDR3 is TGCAGTGCTTCTGGACTAGTTTTTTACAATGAGCAGTTCTTC. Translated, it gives CSASGLVFYNEQFF.

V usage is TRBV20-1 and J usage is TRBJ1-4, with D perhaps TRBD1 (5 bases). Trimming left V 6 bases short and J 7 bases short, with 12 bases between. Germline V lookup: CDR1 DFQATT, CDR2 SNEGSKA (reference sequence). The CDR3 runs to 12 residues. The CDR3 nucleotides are TGCAGTGCGACGGGGGGTCGTGAAAAACTGTTTTTT. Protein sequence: CSATGGREKLFF.

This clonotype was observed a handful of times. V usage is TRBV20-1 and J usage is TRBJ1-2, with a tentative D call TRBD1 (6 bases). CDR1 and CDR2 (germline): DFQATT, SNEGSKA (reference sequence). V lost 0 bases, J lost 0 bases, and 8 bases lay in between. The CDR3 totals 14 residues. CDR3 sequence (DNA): TGCAGTGCTAGAGAACAGGGTACTAACTATGGCTACACCTTC. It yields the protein CSAREQGTNYGYTF.

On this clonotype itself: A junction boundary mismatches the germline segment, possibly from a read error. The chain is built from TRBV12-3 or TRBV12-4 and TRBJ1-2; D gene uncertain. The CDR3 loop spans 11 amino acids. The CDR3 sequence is CTSSFDKGYTF. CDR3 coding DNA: TGTACCAGCAGTTTTGACAAAGGCTACACCTTC.

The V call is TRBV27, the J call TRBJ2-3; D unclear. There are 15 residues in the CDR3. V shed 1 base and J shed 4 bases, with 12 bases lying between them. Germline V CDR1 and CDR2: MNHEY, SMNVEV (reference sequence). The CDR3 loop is CASSLFGLRADTQYF. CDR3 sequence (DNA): TGTGCCAGCAGTTTATTTGGGCTTAGGGCAGATACGCAGTATTTT.

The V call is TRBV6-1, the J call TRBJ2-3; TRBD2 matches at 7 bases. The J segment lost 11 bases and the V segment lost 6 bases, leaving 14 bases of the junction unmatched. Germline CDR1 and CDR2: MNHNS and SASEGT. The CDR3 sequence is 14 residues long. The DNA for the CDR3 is TGTGCCAGCAGAGAAAGGCTCACTCGGGAGGAGCAGTATTTT. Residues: CASRERLTREEQYF.

The CDR3: CATSDSRDSTYNEQFF. CDR3 nucleotide sequence: TGTGCCACCAGTGATTCCCGGGACAGCACCTACAATGAGCAGTTCTTC. J is TRBJ2-1 and V is TRBV24-1, with TRBD1 matching 7 bases. The length of the CDR3 is 16 residues. The V gene's germline CDR1 is KGHDR and CDR2 SFDVKD. Trimming removed 2 bases from V and 2 bases from J; junction bases left unmatched: 5.

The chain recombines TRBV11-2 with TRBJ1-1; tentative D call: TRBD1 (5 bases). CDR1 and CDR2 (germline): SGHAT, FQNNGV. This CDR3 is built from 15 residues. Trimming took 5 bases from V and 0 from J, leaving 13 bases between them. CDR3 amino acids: CASSTTAYMNTEAFF. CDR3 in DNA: TGTGCCAGCAGCACGACAGCGTATATGAACACTGAAGCTTTCTTT.

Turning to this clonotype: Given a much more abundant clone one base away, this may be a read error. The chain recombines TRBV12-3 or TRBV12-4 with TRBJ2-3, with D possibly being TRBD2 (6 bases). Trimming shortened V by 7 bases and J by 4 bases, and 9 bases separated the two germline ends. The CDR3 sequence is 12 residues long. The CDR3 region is CASKEGADTQYF. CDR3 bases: TGTGCCAGCAAGGAGGGCGCAGATACGCAGTATTTT.

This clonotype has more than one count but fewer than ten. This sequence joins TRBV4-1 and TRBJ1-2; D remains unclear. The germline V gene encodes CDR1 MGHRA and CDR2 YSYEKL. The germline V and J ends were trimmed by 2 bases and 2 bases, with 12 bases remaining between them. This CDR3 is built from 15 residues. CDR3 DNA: TGCGCCAGCAGCCAACCTTGGGTGGGGAACTATGGCTACACCTTC. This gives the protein CASSQPWVGNYGYTF.

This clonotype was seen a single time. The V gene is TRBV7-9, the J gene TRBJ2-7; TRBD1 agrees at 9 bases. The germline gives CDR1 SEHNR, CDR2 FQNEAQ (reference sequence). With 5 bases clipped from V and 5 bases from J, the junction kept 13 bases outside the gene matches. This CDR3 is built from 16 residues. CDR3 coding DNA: TGTGCCAGCAGCCTCCGGGACAGGGACGTCTTCCACGAGCAGTACTTC. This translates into CASSLRDRDVFHEQYF.

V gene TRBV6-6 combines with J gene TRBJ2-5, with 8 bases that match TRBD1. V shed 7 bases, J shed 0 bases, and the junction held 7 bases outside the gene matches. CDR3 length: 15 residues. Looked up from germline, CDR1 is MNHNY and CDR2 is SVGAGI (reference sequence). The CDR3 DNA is TGTGCCAGCACCTCGGACAGGGTCTACCAAGAGACCCAGTACTTC. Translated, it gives CASTSDRVYQETQYF.

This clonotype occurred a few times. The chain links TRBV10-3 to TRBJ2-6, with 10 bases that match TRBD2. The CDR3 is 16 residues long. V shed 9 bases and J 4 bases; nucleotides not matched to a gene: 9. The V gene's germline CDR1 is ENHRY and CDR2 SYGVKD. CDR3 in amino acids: CAIEASGRSGANVLTF. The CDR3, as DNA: TGTGCCATTGAGGCTAGCGGGAGATCAGGGGCCAACGTCCTGACTTTC.

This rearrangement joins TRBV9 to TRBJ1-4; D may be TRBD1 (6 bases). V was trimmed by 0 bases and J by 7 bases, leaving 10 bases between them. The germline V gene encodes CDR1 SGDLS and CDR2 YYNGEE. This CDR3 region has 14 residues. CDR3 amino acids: CASSVEGQSEKLFF. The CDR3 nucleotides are TGTGCCAGCAGCGTAGAAGGACAGAGTGAAAAACTGTTTTTT.

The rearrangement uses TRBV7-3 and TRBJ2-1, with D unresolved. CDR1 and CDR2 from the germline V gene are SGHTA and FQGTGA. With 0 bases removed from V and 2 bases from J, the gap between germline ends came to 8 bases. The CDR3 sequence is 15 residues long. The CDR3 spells CASSLTSTAYNEQFF. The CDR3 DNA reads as TGTGCCAGCAGCTTAACTAGCACAGCCTACAATGAGCAGTTCTTC.